A selection of T cell receptor beta chains follows, all from one sample in a study of blood T cells in healthy people across ages. TCRdb redid the calling of the 5' RACE reads with MiXCR, one entry per CDR3 protein. The table shows fewer than 600,000 distinct CDR3 sequences, with 27% occurring only once. These sequences were also reported in another study, on T cells of mothers and their children.

The sequenced material came from blood. The receptors here all came from a boy between 2 and 10 years old in good health. Each CDR3 is given with its conserved first and last residue. The D gene is left open where the match is weak. Size tells how often a clone was seen (once, few, many) or the class of an expanded clone, and some rows leave it out.

. TRBJ2-7 TRBD1 TRBV20-1 TGCAGTGCTAGTCGTGCCTGGACAGGGACCTACGAGCAGTACTTC CSASRAWTGTYEQYF
few TRBJ2-7 . TRBV5-6 TGTGCCAGCAGCCCTAATGGGGGAACATACAACCTTGAGGACGGGTACGAGCAGTACTTC CASSPNGGTYNLEDGYEQYF
few TRBJ2-1 TRBD1 TRBV28 TGTGCCAGCAGTTATCGACAGGGGGTTCCTGAGCAGTTCTTC CASSYRQGVPEQFF
few TRBJ2-1 TRBD2 TRBV7-2 TGTGCCAGCAGCTTAGCGGCTGCGGGAGCGGGGAATGAGCAGTTCTTC CASSLAAAGAGNEQFF
. TRBJ2-7 . TRBV11-2 TGTGCCAGCAGCTTTATGAGCGGACCTCCCTACGAGCAGTACTTC CASSFMSGPPYEQYF
. TRBJ2-3 TRBD2 TRBV10-3 TGTGCCATCAGTGGGACTAGCGGGAGTACGCAGTATTTT CAISGTSGSTQYF
. TRBJ2-5 TRBD2 TRBV20-1 TGCAGTGCTAGTGCTAGCGGACAAGGGACCCAGTACTTC CSASASGQGTQYF
. TRBJ2-1 TRBD2 TRBV5-1 TGCGCCAGCAGCCCGTCTAGCGGGAAGTACAATGAGCAGTTCTTC CASSPSSGKYNEQFF
few TRBJ1-3 . TRBV11-2 TGTGCCAGCAGCTTACCCGGGAGAGGAAACACCATATATTTT CASSLPGRGNTIYF
. TRBJ2-3 . TRBV20-1 TGCAGTGCCGGAGACTACCACATGGCAGATACGCAGTATTTT CSAGDYHMADTQYF
. TRBJ1-1 . TRBV6-5 TGTGCCAGCAGCCAGGACACGACCTTTGAAGCTTTCTTT CASSQDTTFEAFF
. TRBJ1-3 TRBD1 TRBV11-1 TGTGCCAGCAGCGCCGACAGGGCTGGAAGGACCATATATTTT CASSADRAGRTIYF
. TRBJ1-4 TRBD1 TRBV7-9 TGTGCCAGCAGCCAAAACAGGGGCCCGAATGAAAAACTGTTTTTT CASSQNRGPNEKLFF
few TRBJ1-1 TRBD1 TRBV29-1 TGCAGCGGCGACAGGGCCCCAGGAGCTTTCTTT CSGDRAPGAFF
. TRBJ1-2 TRBD1 TRBV19 TGTGCCAGGACAGGGGGCTATGGCTACACCTTC CARTGGYGYTF
. TRBJ1-6 . TRBV11-2 TGTGCCAGCAGCTTAGACCGACAGTATAATTCACCCCTCCACTTT CASSLDRQYNSPLHF
many TRBJ2-5 TRBD2 TRBV10-3 TGTGCCACGAGACTAGCGGGGGGACAAGAGACCCAGTACTTC CATRLAGGQETQYF
. TRBJ2-5 TRBD1 TRBV20-1 TGCAGTGCTAGAGTGGGACTCCTACAGGGGGTCGGGGAGACCCAGTACTTC CSARVGLLQGVGETQYF
. TRBJ2-7 . TRBV20-1 TGCAGTGCCCGAGGTCCCCCGTCCTACGAGCAGTACTTC CSARGPPSYEQYF
. TRBJ1-5 TRBD1 TRBV2 TGTGCCAGCAATGGGGTCGAAGGCAGGGGACAGGCGAGCAATCAGCCCCAGCATTTT CASNGVEGRGQASNQPQHF
few TRBJ1-1 . TRBV3-1 TGTGCCAGCAGCCAAGATGTGACTGAAGCTTTCTTT CASSQDVTEAFF
. TRBJ2-5 . TRBV20-1 TGCAGGGTGGGTGAAGACCAAGAGACCCAGTACTTC CRVGEDQETQYF
many TRBJ2-3 . TRBV4-1 TGCGCCAGCAGCCAAGATACTAACACAGATACGCAGTATTTT CASSQDTNTDTQYF
few TRBJ2-3 TRBD1 TRBV7-9 TGTGCCAGCAGCCTAGACGACAGGGGCGGCACAGATACGCAGTATTTT CASSLDDRGGTDTQYF
. TRBJ1-2 . TRBV6-5 TGTGCCAGCAGTACTCAGCGGGATGGCTACACCTTC CASSTQRDGYTF
. TRBJ2-1 . TRBV5-1 TGCGCCAGCGGTAGCGGAGAATCCTACAATGAGCAGTTCTTC CASGSGESYNEQFF
once TRBJ2-7 TRBD2 TRBV5-1 TGCGCCAGCAGCTTCCCCCTAGCGGGAGATACCTACGAGCAGTACTTC CASSFPLAGDTYEQYF
. TRBJ2-7 . TRBV5-1 TGCGCCAGCAGCTTGGTTGTCGGGGGTAGCGACGAGCAGTACTTC CASSLVVGGSDEQYF
many TRBJ2-2 . TRBV6-2/TRBV6-3 TGTGCCAGCAGTTACTCGACGTTCGGGGAGCTGTTTTTT CASSYSTFGELFF
few TRBJ2-3 TRBD1 TRBV12-3/TRBV12-4 TGTGCCAGCAGCCCATCGACAGGGGACCCCACAGATACGCAGTATTTT CASSPSTGDPTDTQYF
few TRBJ1-6 TRBD1 TRBV6-6 TGTGCCAGCAGTAACAGGGGGCTGGACCTCACCCTCCACTTT CASSNRGLDLTLHF
few TRBJ1-6 . TRBV30 TGTGCCTGGGGCAGCTCCTATAATTCACCCCTCCACTTT CAWGSSYNSPLHF
. TRBJ2-3 . TRBV7-9 TGTGCCAGCAGCTTTTTCGGGGGAACAGCCACAGATACGCAGTATTTT CASSFFGGTATDTQYF
. TRBJ2-5 . TRBV7-2 TGTGCCAGCAGCTGGGAGAGGGCCATCCAGTACTTC CASSWERAIQYF
few TRBJ1-2 . TRBV20-1 TGCAGTGCTAGAGATGGCTTCGGCTACACCTTC CSARDGFGYTF
few TRBJ2-2 TRBD1 TRBV29-1 TGCAGCGTCACAGGGGGCACCGGGGAGCTGTTTTTT CSVTGGTGELFF
. TRBJ2-2 . TRBV7-9 TGTGCCAGCAGCTTACGAGGGGGGCCGAACACCGGGGAGCTGTTTTTT CASSLRGGPNTGELFF
few TRBJ2-7 TRBD2 TRBV2 TGTGCCAGCAGTGCGGGACTAGCGAGATTCTACGAGCAGTACTTC CASSAGLARFYEQYF
many TRBJ2-5 . TRBV29-1 TGCAGCGCAGCCGCAGGGTTGGGGCAAGAGACCCAGTACTTC CSAAAGLGQETQYF
. TRBJ1-2 TRBD1 TRBV6-5 TGTGCCAGCAGTTATTTAGGGGGCAACTATGGCTACACCTTC CASSYLGGNYGYTF
. TRBJ2-7 TRBD1 TRBV7-8 TGTGCCAGCAGCTTCCGGGACAGGGGATTTTCCGAGCAGTACTTC CASSFRDRGFSEQYF
many TRBJ1-5 . TRBV9 TGTGCCAGCAGCGCAGGGAATGGCAATCAGCCCCAGCATTTT CASSAGNGNQPQHF
few TRBJ2-1 . TRBV6-4 TGTGCCAGCAGTGATTGGGGGGTAGCCAGCAATGAGCAGTTCTTC CASSDWGVASNEQFF
few TRBJ2-1 . TRBV13 TGTGCCAGCAGCGGACCAACAAATCCCCACGTCAGTCCCAATGAGCAGTTCTTC CASSGPTNPHVSPNEQFF
few TRBJ2-3 . TRBV7-6 TGTGCCAGCAGCCAGGCGGCAGGCACAGATACGCAGTATTTT CASSQAAGTDTQYF
. TRBJ2-5 TRBD1 TRBV5-1 TGCGCCAGCAGCCCCCGGACAGGGGCGGGAGAGACCCAGTACTTC CASSPRTGAGETQYF
. TRBJ1-1 . TRBV13 TGTGCCGGCAGCTTAGGTTTTAACACTGAAGCTTTCTTT CAGSLGFNTEAFF
. TRBJ2-6 . TRBV11-1 TGTGCCAGCAGCTCGCACCGGGGCTCCCTCTCTGGGGCCAACGTCCTGACTTTC CASSSHRGSLSGANVLTF
. TRBJ1-1 TRBD1 TRBV29-1 TGCAGCTTGACAGGGCCGAGCACTGAAGCTTTCTTT CSLTGPSTEAFF
once TRBJ2-1 TRBD2 TRBV7-2 TGTGCCAGCAGCTTCGTGACTAGCGGGCATGAGCAGTTCTTC CASSFVTSGHEQFF